Each of the 19 T cell receptor beta chains below was sequenced from the same sample in a study of blood T cell repertoires in COVID-19. TCRdb's table, derived via immunoSEQ multiplex PCR, lists solely in-frame clones and lacks some. Here the sample spans 200,000 to 300,000 clones, about 91% being singletons. Sample: peripheral blood. All receptors come from a person aged 18 to 29 with COVID-19, enrolled during active disease.

This chain connects TRBV27 to TRBJ1-2, with 7 bases that match TRBD1. CDR1 and CDR2 (germline): MNHEY, SMNVEV (reference sequence). The CDR3 is 13 amino acids. The trim removed 6 bases at V and 6 bases at J, leaving 7 bases unmatched. The CDR3 spells CASSLLTGNGYTF. DNA for the CDR3: TGTGCCAGCAGCCTTTTGACAGGGAATGGCTACACCTTC.

The rearrangement joins TRBV12-3 or TRBV12-4 to TRBJ2-1; tentative D call: TRBD1 (6 bases). With 5 bases removed from V and 9 bases from J, the gap between germline ends came to 8 bases. There are 11 residues in the CDR3. Written as DNA, the CDR3 is TGTGCCAGCAGTACAGGGTTTGAGCAGTTCTTC. Protein product: CASSTGFEQFF.

The chain has TRBV27 and TRBJ2-3, with D unclear. Germline-derived CDR1 and CDR2 are MNHEY and SMNVEV (reference sequence). This CDR3 contains 12 residues. V dropped 6 bases and J dropped 4 bases, with 8 bases sitting between them. The CDR3 loop reads CASSLGSDTQYF. The CDR3 region has the DNA TGTGCCAGCAGCCTAGGATCAGATACGCAGTATTTT.

In the case of this clone: Other DNA sequences of this sample code for an identical CDR3. The chain recombines TRBV29-1 with TRBJ1-2, with TRBD1 matching 8 bases. Germline lookup yields CDR1 SQVTM and CDR2 ANQGSEA. Trimming removed 7 bases from V and 4 bases from J; junction bases left unmatched: 8. The CDR3 consists of 13 residues. CDR3 amino acids: CSARTGLFYGYTF. DNA for the CDR3: TGCAGCGCCCGGACAGGGCTCTTCTATGGCTACACCTTC.

In its sample, this clone was seen once. The chain is built from TRBV19 and TRBJ2-7, with D possibly being TRBD1 (6 bases). The germline V gene has CDR1 LNHDA and CDR2 SQIVND (reference sequence). Trimming removed 5 bases at V and 5 bases at J, with 16 bases between. This CDR3 is built from 14 residues. The CDR3 coding sequence is TGTGCCAGTAGTTCAACCGGGACACACAACGAGCAGTACTTC. This gives the protein CASSSTGTHNEQYF.

V usage is TRBV27 and J usage is TRBJ1-1; possibly TRBD1 for D (5 bases). The length of the CDR3 is 19 residues. Germline CDR1 is MNHEY and CDR2 is SMNVEV (reference sequence). V was trimmed by 6 bases and J by 3 bases, leaving 29 bases between them. The CDR3 loop reads CASRPFISPRLRVDTEAFF. The CDR3 bases are TGTGCCAGCAGGCCATTTATTTCCCCTAGACTCAGGGTAGACACTGAAGCTTTCTTT.

The V and J genes are TRBV7-6 and TRBJ2-7; 8 bases fit TRBD1. CDR1 is SGHVS and CDR2 is FNYEAQ in the germline V gene. CDR3 size: 16 residues. With 1 base clipped from V and 6 bases from J, the junction kept 11 bases outside the gene matches. This CDR3 reads CASSLEGGRGHIEQYF. The CDR3 DNA is TGTGCCAGCAGCTTAGAGGGTGGCAGGGGGCATATCGAGCAGTACTTC.

The rearrangement joins TRBV19 to TRBJ1-1; TRBD1 is a possible D gene (5 bases). The CDR3 covers 12 residues. The V end lost 8 bases, the J end lost 1 base, and 8 bases lay between the germline ends. The V gene's germline CDR1 is LNHDA and CDR2 SQIVND (reference sequence). CDR3 sequence (DNA): TGTGCCAGTGATCAGGGGAACACTGAAGCTTTCTTT. The encoded protein is CASDQGNTEAFF.

The CDR3: CASSVDGRTESNEQYF. The DNA of the CDR3 is TGTGCCAGCAGCGTAGATGGTCGGACAGAAAGCAACGAGCAGTACTTC. The V call is TRBV9, the J call TRBJ2-7; D may be TRBD1 (6 bases). V gave up 0 bases and J gave up 5 bases, with 18 bases separating them. The CDR3 spans 16 residues. From germline, CDR1 is SGDLS and CDR2 YYNGEE.

Here the CDR3 DNA reads TGTGCCAGCAGGGAGGGACTAGCGGGAACGTACGAGCAGTACTTC. Translating it yields CASREGLAGTYEQYF. V usage is TRBV7-2 and J usage is TRBJ2-7; TRBD2 aligns across 13 bases. Germline assignment: CDR1 SGHTA and CDR2 FQGNSA. J gave up 4 bases and V 6 bases, and 6 bases lay outside the gene matches. The CDR3 runs to 15 residues.

This clone appeared once. The chain uses TRBV7-9 and TRBJ2-1, with TRBD1 matching over 8 bases. V shed 5 bases and J 13 bases; nucleotides not matched to a gene: 13. CDR1 is SEHNR, CDR2 FQNEAQ, per germline (reference sequence). This CDR3 has 14 residues. CDR3 sequence: CASSVSPEQGGQFF. The CDR3 DNA sequence: TGTGCCAGCAGCGTCAGCCCCGAACAGGGGGGCCAGTTCTTC. Using reference TRBV7-9 and TRBJ2-1 for the parts outside the CDR3, the full variable domain is DTGVSQNPRHKITKRGQNVTFRCDPISEHNRLYWYRQTLGQGPEFLTYFQNEAQLEKSRLLSDRFSAERPKGSFSTLEIQRTEQGDSAMYLCASSVSPEQGGQFFGPGTRLTVL.

This chain links TRBV4-2 with TRBJ2-7; D is unresolved. There are 15 residues in the CDR3. Germline V CDR1 and CDR2: LGHNA, YNFKEQ. Trimming left V 0 bases short and J 0 bases short, with 9 bases between. CDR3 region: CASSQDLGSSYEQYF. The CDR3 DNA is TGTGCCAGCAGCCAAGATCTGGGCAGCTCCTACGAGCAGTACTTC.

This clone was counted only a few times. The chain links TRBV7-9 to TRBJ2-7; D is possibly TRBD1 (7 bases). This CDR3 is built from 15 residues. Trimming removed 4 bases at V and 4 bases at J, with 17 bases between. Looked up from germline, CDR1 is SEHNR and CDR2 is FQNEAQ (reference sequence). The CDR3 loop reads CASSSWRGQDYEQYF. The CDR3 nucleotides read TGTGCCAGCAGCTCCTGGAGGGGGCAGGATTACGAGCAGTACTTC.

The genes are TRBV7-8 and TRBJ1-2; 8 bases match TRBD1. There are 13 residues in the CDR3. The V and J ends lost 5 bases and 6 bases, in that order; junction bases with no gene match: 5. The germline gives CDR1 SGHVS, CDR2 FQNEAQ. CDR3 sequence (DNA): TGTGCCAGCAGCACCCGGACAGGGAATGGCTACACCTTC. Residues: CASSTRTGNGYTF.

This chain uses TRBV24-1 with TRBJ2-3; D remains ambiguous. The V end lost 3 bases, the J end lost 9 bases, and 6 bases lay between the germline ends. Germline CDR1 KGHDR, CDR2 SFDVKD. The CDR3 runs to 11 residues. CDR3 protein: CATSDLGTQYF. DNA of the CDR3: TGTGCCACCAGTGATCTAGGAACGCAGTATTTT.

This chain joins TRBV13 and TRBJ2-7; 12 bases map to TRBD2. The CDR3 runs to 17 residues. Germline assignment: CDR1 PRHDT and CDR2 FYEKMQ (reference sequence). J gave up 5 bases and V 5 bases, and 13 bases lay outside the gene matches. The CDR3: CASSPHLLAGGMNEQYF. The CDR3 DNA sequence: TGTGCCAGCAGCCCCCACCTTCTAGCGGGAGGGATGAACGAGCAGTACTTC.

J is TRBJ2-5 and V is TRBV18, with 11 bases fitting TRBD2. CDR3 length equals 14 residues. Per the germline V gene, CDR1 is KGHSH and CDR2 is LQKENI. Trimming at V came to 6 bases and at J to 2 bases, leaving 2 bases not matched to a gene. The CDR3, as DNA: TGTGCCAGCTCGCGACTAGCGGGGCAAGAGACCCAGTACTTC. This encodes CASSRLAGQETQYF.

This clone has only a few counts. This chain connects TRBV30 to TRBJ1-6; TRBD1 might be the D (5 bases). There are 13 residues in the CDR3. The germline V gene encodes CDR1 GTSNPN and CDR2 SVGIG (reference sequence). V was shortened by 0 bases and J by 10 bases, with 10 bases between the two germline ends. This chain's CDR3 is CAWSVTGHSPLHF. CDR3 nucleotide sequence: TGTGCCTGGAGTGTTACAGGCCACTCACCCCTCCACTTT.

This clone was found a few times. The V call is TRBV7-9, the J call TRBJ2-2, with 7 bases that match TRBD2. The V and J ends lost 1 base and 0 bases, in that order; junction bases with no gene match: 2. The germline CDR1 and CDR2 sequences are SEHNR and FQNEAQ (reference sequence). This CDR3 contains 16 residues. CDR3 bases: TGTGCCAGCAGCTTAGATCGGGGGGCGAACACCGGGGAGCTGTTTTTT. Translating gives CASSLDRGANTGELFF.